The clone carrying this T cell receptor (beta chain) has at least ten counts. The antigen remains unidentified. This sample was taken from a study of human T cells and chemical hapten exposure. Findings and limits, study-wide: Donor immune responses may differ from healthy people's, since all donors had alopecia.

The CDR3 is 15 amino acids. Trimming cost V 1 base and J 6 bases, with 15 bases left between them. Germline V gene sequence: CDR1 SGHTA, CDR2 FQGNSA. The time point was: pre-sensitization, week 0. Treatment: therapeutic diphenylcyclopropenone sensitization with weekly scalp DPC. Total RNA was extracted from unfractionated whole blood. TCRdb recomputed calls from the RACE reads with MiXCR, one row per CDR3 protein. The repertoire holds some 57,000 distinct CDR3 sequences, with approximately 9.7% as singletons. The genes are TRBV7-2 and TRBJ1-2; D gene ambiguous. This sequence was found in a woman aged 30 to 39 with alopecia areata. Some clones in this sample may be carry-over from other donors' samples. The sample was whole blood, taken in connection with sensitization to the hapten diphenylcyclopropenone (DPC). CDR3 in DNA: TGTGCCAGCAGCTTAGGGGGTGGGAGGAGGAATGGCTACACCTTC. Protein: CASSLGGGRRNGYTF.